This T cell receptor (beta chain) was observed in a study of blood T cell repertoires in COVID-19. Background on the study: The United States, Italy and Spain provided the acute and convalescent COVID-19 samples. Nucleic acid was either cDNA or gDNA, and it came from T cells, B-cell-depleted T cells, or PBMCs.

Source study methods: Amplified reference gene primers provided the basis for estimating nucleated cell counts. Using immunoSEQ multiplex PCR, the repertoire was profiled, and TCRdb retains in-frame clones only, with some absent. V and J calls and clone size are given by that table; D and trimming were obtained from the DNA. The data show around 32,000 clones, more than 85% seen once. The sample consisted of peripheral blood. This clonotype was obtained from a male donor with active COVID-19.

The CDR3 reads CAWSVEVGSNSPLHF. The CDR3 nucleotides are TGTGCCTGGAGTGTAGAGGTCGGGTCGAATTCACCCCTCCACTTT. The chain carries TRBV30 and TRBJ1-6; D call uncertain. Per germline, CDR1 GTSNPN and CDR2 SVGIG (reference sequence). This CDR3 comprises 15 residues. Trimming removed 0 bases from V and 7 bases from J, with 13 bases in between.